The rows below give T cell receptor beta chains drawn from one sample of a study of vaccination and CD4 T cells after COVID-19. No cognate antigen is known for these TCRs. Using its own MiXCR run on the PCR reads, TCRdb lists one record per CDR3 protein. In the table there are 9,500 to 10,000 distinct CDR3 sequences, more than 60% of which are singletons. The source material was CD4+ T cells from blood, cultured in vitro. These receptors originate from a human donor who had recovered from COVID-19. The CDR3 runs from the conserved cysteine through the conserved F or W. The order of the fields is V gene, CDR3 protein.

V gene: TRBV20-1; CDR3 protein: CSARVAGGPSYEQYF
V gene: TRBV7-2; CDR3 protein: CASSLVEDTEAFF
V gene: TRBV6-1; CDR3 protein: CASNKGTGGSPRGGEQYF
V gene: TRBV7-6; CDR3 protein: CASSLAPATREQYF
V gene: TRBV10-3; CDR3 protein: CAISPDRDAQPQHF
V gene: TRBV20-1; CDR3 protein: CSASRAGRQDTQYF
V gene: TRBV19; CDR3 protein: CASSSPFRNSYNEQFF
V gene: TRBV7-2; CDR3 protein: CASSLVGGDEQYF
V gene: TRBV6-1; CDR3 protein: CASSRKPSSGKSYNEQFF
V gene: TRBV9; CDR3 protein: CASSVATGSGYGYTF
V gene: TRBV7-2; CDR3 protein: CASSLVGMGGQETQYF
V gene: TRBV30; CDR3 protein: CAWSGGQYNSPLHF
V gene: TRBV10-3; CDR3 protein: CAIDRTNTGELFF
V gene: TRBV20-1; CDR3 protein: CSASTASGRLNSPLHF
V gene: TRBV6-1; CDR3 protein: CASRRGNTGELFF
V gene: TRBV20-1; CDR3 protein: CSARGGQSTDTQYF
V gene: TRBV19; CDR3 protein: CASSTPTGQLNSPLHF
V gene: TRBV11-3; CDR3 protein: CASSLGVSETQYF
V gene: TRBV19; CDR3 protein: CASSQANYGYTF
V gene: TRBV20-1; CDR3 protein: CSASQFSGANVLTF
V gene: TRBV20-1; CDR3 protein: CSARGNELGRSYGYTF
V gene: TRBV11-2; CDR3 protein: CASSQARESSYNSPLHF
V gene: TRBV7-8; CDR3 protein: CASSSTTGSSSNQPQHF
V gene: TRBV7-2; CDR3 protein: CASSLDGTGGSPLHF
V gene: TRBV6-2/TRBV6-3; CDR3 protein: CASSYSARQGPTGELFF
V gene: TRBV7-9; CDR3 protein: CASAGEGSINEKLFF
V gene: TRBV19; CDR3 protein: CASSLGQSNQPQHF
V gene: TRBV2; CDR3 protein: CASSSYSAREQYF
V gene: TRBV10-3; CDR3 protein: CAISESWGNEQFF
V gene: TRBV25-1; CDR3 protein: CASSDVGGESPLHF
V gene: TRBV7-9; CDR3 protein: CASSLVTRGRTNTGELFF
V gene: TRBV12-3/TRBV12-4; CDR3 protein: CASSFREGNSPLHF
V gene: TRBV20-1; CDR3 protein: CSALGQETQYF
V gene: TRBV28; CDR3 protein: CASSLGWKEPSSYEQYF
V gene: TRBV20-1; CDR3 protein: CSASRQSTNYGYTF
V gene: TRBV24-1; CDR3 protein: CATMGLAGLNEQFF
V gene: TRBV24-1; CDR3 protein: CATSEGQGVGETQYF
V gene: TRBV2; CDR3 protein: CASSEAGTGLGAQYF
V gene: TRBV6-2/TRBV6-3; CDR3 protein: CASSSTGGNYGYTF
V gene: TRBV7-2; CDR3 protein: CASSSGGHSGNTIYF